This TCR beta chain stems from a study of blood T cell repertoires in COVID-19. Study background: PBMCs, B-cell-depleted T cells, or T cells were the source of the cDNA or gDNA that made up the material.

Original methodology: Researchers report that nucleated cell counts were estimated from reference gene primer amplification. TCRdb keeps only in-frame clones here, not all; method: immunoSEQ multiplex PCR. That table furnishes V, J and clone size, whereas the DNA furnished D and trimming. Of roughly 180,000 clones listed, approximately 86% are singletons. V dropped 7 bases and J dropped 6 bases, with 13 bases sitting between them. Germline V gene lookup returns CDR1 LNHDA and CDR2 SQIVND (reference sequence). This CDR3 is built from 13 residues. The chain is built from TRBV19 and TRBJ2-1; the D gene is possibly TRBD2 (5 bases). Sequencing was performed on peripheral blood. The TCR comes from a man in his fifties or sixties with acute or convalescent COVID-19. The CDR3 here is CASKGPAGNEQFF. The CDR3 DNA follows: TGTGCCAGTAAAGGGCCCGCGGGCAATGAGCAGTTCTTC.